The clone carrying this T cell receptor (beta chain) was seen ten or more times. This specimen belongs to a study of T cells after posttransplantation cyclophosphamide. Clones were read by immunoSEQ multiplex PCR, and TCRdb kept only the in-frame ones, dropping some. The sample contains about 25,000 clones, none of them singletons. Busulfan-fludarabine conditioning, marrow transplant, and cyclophosphamide on days +3 and +4 were administered. The CDR3 has 13 amino acids. Germline loops: CDR1 MDHEN, CDR2 SYDVKM. V was shortened by 7 bases and J by 4 bases, with 11 bases between the two germline ends. J is TRBJ1-3 and V is TRBV28, with D uncertain. The material was PBMCs, obtained after allogeneic stem cell transplant with posttransplant cyclophosphamide. The sequence was obtained from a male patient aged 18-29 years who received an allogeneic stem cell transplant from a related donor, was CMV-positive, and had no GVHD. The T cells may come from the graft donor. CDR3: CASIRSPGNTIYF. CDR3 DNA: TGTGCCAGCATTCGGAGTCCCGGAAACACCATATATTTT.